This is a list of T cell receptor beta chains from one sample in a study of T cells of healthy individuals. TCRdb re-analysed the 5' RACE reads in MiXCR, keeping a single row per CDR3 protein. This sample yields some 82,000 distinct CDR3 sequences, of which around 5.1% are seen a single time; around 6.9% belongs to the top ten. These receptor sequences come from a female donor in good health. Each CDR3 is given with its conserved first and last residue. Clone size is given for some rows only: seen once, a few or many times, or a class if the clone is expanded.

v_gene	abundance	j_gene	CDR3aa
TRBV14	many	TRBJ2-3	CASSQGYDTQYF
TRBV4-2	many	TRBJ2-3	CASSPSARGDTQYF
TRBV18	many	TRBJ2-1	CASSPGGSSYNEQFF
TRBV6-6	many	TRBJ2-2	CASSYLARYTRELFF
TRBV7-2	NA	TRBJ2-1	CASSPGLVEFF
TRBV29-1	many	TRBJ1-1	CSVERQNTEAFF
TRBV14	NA	TRBJ1-1	CASSQTGPNTEAFF
TRBV7-2	many	TRBJ1-6	CASSFSFETVGSPLHF
TRBV27	many	TRBJ2-3	CASSLGDTQYF
TRBV30	many	TRBJ2-5	CAWRQETQYF
TRBV28	many	TRBJ2-4	CATALVGQLNIQYF
TRBV6-2/TRBV6-3	many	TRBJ1-1	CASQVVGGPAEAFF
TRBV4-1	NA	TRBJ2-1	CASSRPDGLAGGPILNNEQFF
TRBV2	NA	TRBJ2-6	CASSEGGRVDTGANVLTF
TRBV6-4	NA	TRBJ2-1	CASSEIGGLNYNEQFF
TRBV6-5	few	TRBJ1-2	CASSYGQGINYGYTF
TRBV7-9	many	TRBJ1-1	CASSFDRGLYEAFF
TRBV6-2/TRBV6-3	few	TRBJ2-7	CASSYSGLAQWGQYF
TRBV10-3	many	TRBJ1-1	CAIRITGEGTEAFF
TRBV5-5	few	TRBJ1-1	CASRADVLNTEAFF
TRBV5-6	few	TRBJ2-4	CASSPGGVAKNIQYF
TRBV6-2/TRBV6-3	many	TRBJ2-1	CASSPERARVLYNEQFF
TRBV30	few	TRBJ1-5	CACGYSNQPQHF
TRBV20-1	NA	TRBJ2-3	CSAGGRAYTQYF
TRBV20-1	many	TRBJ2-7	CSASFEDRGLSSYEQYF
TRBV2	NA	TRBJ2-7	CATLGTSQEQYF
TRBV4-1	many	TRBJ2-7	CASSQERYYEQYF
TRBV4-2	NA	TRBJ1-6	CASSQGQGRNSPLHF
TRBV6-2/TRBV6-3	few	TRBJ2-1	CASRPAGGRYEQFF
TRBV4-3	many	TRBJ2-1	CASSPGLAGGPPNEQFF
TRBV5-4	NA	TRBJ1-1	CASSLGQGRTEAFF
TRBV7-3	NA	TRBJ1-6	CASSPFGGSDSPLHF
TRBV4-2	NA	TRBJ2-7	CASSQAQGQSTYEQYF
TRBV20-1	many	TRBJ2-3	CSATEREWGGTDTQYF
TRBV12-3/TRBV12-4	many	TRBJ1-2	CASSLGVYGYTF
TRBV28	NA	TRBJ1-1	CASSLPTGQLNTEAFF
TRBV9	many	TRBJ1-1	CASSVGSLRDTAFF
TRBV7-3	many	TRBJ2-3	CASSLPGLTGGQYF
TRBV27	few	TRBJ1-2	CASSLRQGLDYGYTF
TRBV30	many	TRBJ2-5	CAWSVLRGAGETQYF
TRBV6-2/TRBV6-3	few	TRBJ2-3	CASSPPNRGPDYSATQYF
TRBV7-3	many	TRBJ2-3	CASSPGLAGAGDTQYF
TRBV28	NA	TRBJ1-2	CASSSTGYTF
TRBV30	NA	TRBJ2-2	CAWVSGRKAGELFF
TRBV12-3/TRBV12-4	many	TRBJ2-7	CASSFAGRHPGEQYF
TRBV11-2	many	TRBJ1-2	CASSPGFTGGDYGYTF
TRBV7-9	many	TRBJ1-1	CASSLGPDSGQEAFF
TRBV28	many	TRBJ1-1	CASSSPRLNTEAFF
TRBV28	many	TRBJ1-6	CASSPDPINSPLHF
TRBV24-1	many	TRBJ2-1	CATQGVSSYNEQFF
TRBV7-9	few	TRBJ2-2	CASSFRALNTGELFF
TRBV9	NA	TRBJ1-1	CASSMGQGPTEAFF